This T cell receptor (beta chain) was identified during a study of glioma-infiltrating T cells after dendritic cell vaccination. Study background: At biweekly intervals, patients got three intradermal dendritic cell vaccine injections.

This clone was seen once. Time point here: after dendritic cell vaccination, including at tumor progression/relapse. CDR3 length: 14 amino acids. CDR1 is SGHTA, CDR2 FQGNSA, per germline. Trimming left V 2 bases short and J 5 bases short, with 10 bases between. Amplification used 60 V beta primers and 13 J beta primers. Method: immunoSEQ multiplex PCR; TCRdb's copy keeps in-frame clones and lacks some. The sample carries approximately 46,000 clones, 75% to 90% recorded once. The sequencing here drew on blood, taken after dendritic cell vaccination. This clonotype was sampled from a human donor with glioblastoma. This chain connects TRBV7-2 to TRBJ1-5, with no clear D. This CDR3 reads CASSLWLTDQPQHF. The CDR3 coding sequence is TGTGCCAGCAGCTTATGGTTAACTGATCAGCCCCAGCATTTT. Full variable domain (outside the CDR3, taken from reference TRBV7-2 and TRBJ1-5): GAGVSQSPSNKVTEKGKDVELRCDPISGHTALYWYRQSLGQGLEFLIYFQGNSAPDKSGLPSDRFSAERTGGSVSTLTIQRTQQEDSAVYLCASSLWLTDQPQHFGDGTRLSIL.